The T cell receptor (beta chain) under discussion was sequenced for a study of blood T cell repertoires in COVID-19. About the research overall: PBMCs, B-cell-depleted T cells, or T cells were the source of the cDNA or gDNA that made up the material.

This clone was observed once. V was pared by 3 bases and J by 2 bases, with 11 bases between. The CDR3 length is 15 residues. Per the germline V gene, CDR1 is LGHNA and CDR2 is YNFKEQ. Method: immunoSEQ multiplex PCR; TCRdb's copy keeps in-frame clones and lacks some. In the table there are 200,000 to 250,000 clones, just over 90% of which are singletons. The genes are TRBV4-2 and TRBJ2-1, with D perhaps TRBD2 (5 bases). The receptor was isolated from a man in his thirties or forties with acute or convalescent COVID-19. The sequenced sample was peripheral blood. The CDR3 region is CASSQGTGAYNEQFF. The CDR3 bases are TGTGCCAGCAGCCAGGGAACCGGGGCCTACAATGAGCAGTTCTTC.